The rows below give T cell receptor beta chains drawn from one sample of a study of human T cells and chemical hapten exposure. TCRdb re-called the RACE reads through MiXCR, storing one row per CDR3 protein. Of 35,000 to 40,000 distinct CDR3 sequences detected, about 10% appear once; the ten largest clones hold about 5.9%. The sample was whole blood, taken in connection with sensitization to the hapten diphenylcyclopropenone (DPC). All receptors come from a man aged 25-45 years with alopecia areata. Some clones in this sample may be carry-over from other donors' samples. Both conserved end residues are part of each CDR3. D genes are given only for firm matches. Where a row states a size, it is once, few, many or the class of an expanded clone; other rows omit it.

V	D	size	J	CDR3	DNA
TRBV11-2	NA	NA	TRBJ2-2	CASSLEGAGAGELFF	TGTGCCAGCAGCTTAGAGGGGGCCGGAGCCGGGGAGCTGTTTTTT
TRBV6-1	NA	few	TRBJ1-2	CASQAIGSNYGYTF	TGTGCCAGCCAAGCCATAGGGTCTAACTATGGCTACACCTTC
TRBV6-5	NA	few	TRBJ2-6	CASSLQPGGLSGANVLTF	TGTGCCAGCAGTCTACAACCTGGGGGCCTCTCTGGGGCCAACGTCCTGACTTTC
TRBV5-6	NA	few	TRBJ2-2	CASSNLGTNTGELFF	TGTGCCAGCAGCAACCTAGGGACTAACACCGGGGAGCTGTTTTTT
TRBV12-5	NA	few	TRBJ2-2	CASTLEAGELFF	TGTGCTAGCACCCTGGAAGCCGGGGAGCTGTTTTTT
TRBV11-2	NA	many	TRBJ2-2	CASSLAGTHTGELFF	TGTGCCAGCAGCTTAGCCGGGACCCACACCGGGGAGCTGTTTTTT
TRBV5-1	NA	many	TRBJ1-1	CASSGVVNTEAFF	TGCGCCAGCAGCGGAGTGGTTAACACTGAAGCTTTCTTT
TRBV7-6	NA	few	TRBJ2-5	CASSLVAGHLQETQYF	TGTGCCAGCAGCTTAGTCGCGGGACACCTCCAAGAGACCCAGTACTTC
TRBV6-2/TRBV6-3	NA	NA	TRBJ2-3	CASGSPLGTDTQYF	TGTGCCAGCGGCTCCCCCCTAGGCACAGATACGCAGTATTTT
TRBV20-1	TRBD2	many	TRBJ2-1	CSATYPTSGPGYYYNEQFF	TGCAGTGCTACCTACCCGACTAGCGGACCGGGGTACTACTACAATGAGCAGTTCTTC
TRBV2	NA	NA	TRBJ1-1	CASNTEGKEAFF	TGTGCCAGCAATACCGAGGGTAAAGAAGCTTTCTTT
TRBV7-8	NA	NA	TRBJ2-3	CASSLRLYTDTQYF	TGTGCCAGCAGCTTACGACTGTACACAGATACGCAGTATTTT
TRBV9	NA	many	TRBJ2-3	CASSVVASSTDTQYF	TGTGCCAGCAGCGTAGTAGCCTCTAGCACAGATACGCAGTATTTT
TRBV5-1	TRBD1	few	TRBJ2-7	CASSPQGAVYEQYF	TGCGCCAGCAGCCCACAGGGGGCTGTCTACGAGCAGTACTTC
TRBV3-1	TRBD2	many	TRBJ2-2	CASSQQVTGGHTGELFF	TGTGCCAGCAGCCAACAGGTTACGGGAGGGCACACCGGGGAGCTGTTTTTT
TRBV5-1	NA	few	TRBJ1-2	CASSFGDYGYTF	TGCGCCAGCAGCTTCGGCGACTATGGCTACACCTTC
TRBV29-1	NA	few	TRBJ1-1	CSVRELNTEAFF	TGCAGCGTTCGGGAGTTGAACACTGAAGCTTTCTTT
TRBV5-4	NA	many	TRBJ1-2	CASSLESTRGYGYTF	TGTGCCAGCAGCTTGGAATCGACACGGGGCTATGGCTACACCTTC
TRBV20-1	TRBD2	many	TRBJ2-1	CSASVGAGGDYNEQFF	TGCAGTGCTAGTGTGGGTGCGGGAGGAGACTACAATGAGCAGTTCTTC
TRBV29-1	NA	many	TRBJ1-2	CSVGASFYGYTF	TGCAGCGTTGGCGCCAGTTTTTATGGCTACACCTTC
TRBV7-3	NA	NA	TRBJ2-1	CASASGVRDSPIF	TGTGCCAGCGCGTCCGGGGTGCGGGACAGTCCTATCTTC
TRBV7-6	NA	many	TRBJ2-4	CASSTTEIAKNIQYF	TGTGCCAGCAGCACGACCGAGATAGCCAAAAACATTCAGTACTTC
TRBV27	NA	few	TRBJ1-5	CASSFFRLGQPQHF	TGTGCCAGCAGTTTCTTCAGGTTAGGACAGCCCCAGCATTTT
TRBV12-3/TRBV12-4	NA	NA	TRBJ2-3	CASSRDSLSTDTQYF	TGTGCCAGCAGTCGGGACTCCCTCAGCACAGATACGCAGTATTTT
TRBV18	TRBD1	NA	TRBJ1-5	CASSPGTGGTSNQPQHF	TGTGCCAGCTCACCAGGGACAGGGGGTACTAGCAATCAGCCCCAGCATTTT
TRBV27	NA	NA	TRBJ2-7	CASIGSGSYEQYF	TGTGCCAGCATTGGTTCGGGCAGCTACGAGCAGTACTTC
TRBV20-1	NA	many	TRBJ2-1	CSARDPVGVSNEQFF	TGCAGTGCTAGAGACCCCGTCGGGGTAAGCAATGAGCAGTTCTTC
TRBV6-6	NA	few	TRBJ1-3	CASRSLASGNTIYF	TGTGCCAGCAGGTCGCTCGCCTCTGGAAACACCATATATTTT
TRBV2	NA	NA	TRBJ1-5	CASTAGGLVSGNQPQHF	TGTGCCAGCACCGCCGGAGGGTTAGTCTCAGGCAATCAGCCCCAGCATTTT